The clone carrying this TCR beta chain appeared a few times. Its antigen is unidentified. The data belong to a study of blood T cells in healthy people across ages. Study-level points and caveats: The recorded TCR beta diversity per million T cells decreased in a roughly linear manner with age. The study found more naive CD4+ cells and higher diversity in long-lived than aged donors.

A second PCR of 7 to 11 cycles used a sample-barcoded 5' primer and a J-beta primer mix. Each cDNA was tagged by a template-switch adaptor containing 12 random nucleotides. TCRdb re-called the 5' RACE reads through MiXCR, storing one row per CDR3 protein. The profile shows roughly 930,000 distinct CDR3 sequences, 48% of them singletons. Whenever a sample was processed, at least 6.5 million PBMCs were isolated. The V gene's germline CDR1 is DFQATT and CDR2 SNEGSKA (reference sequence). This CDR3 is built from 12 residues. V was pared by 2 bases and J by 4 bases, with 8 bases between. The chain has TRBV20-1 and TRBJ1-2; D remains unclear. This TCR derives from a young man in good health. The sequenced material came from blood. CDR3 nucleotide sequence: TGCAGTGCTAGACCCAGTTCCTATGGCTACACCTTC. Amino acid sequence: CSARPSSYGYTF.